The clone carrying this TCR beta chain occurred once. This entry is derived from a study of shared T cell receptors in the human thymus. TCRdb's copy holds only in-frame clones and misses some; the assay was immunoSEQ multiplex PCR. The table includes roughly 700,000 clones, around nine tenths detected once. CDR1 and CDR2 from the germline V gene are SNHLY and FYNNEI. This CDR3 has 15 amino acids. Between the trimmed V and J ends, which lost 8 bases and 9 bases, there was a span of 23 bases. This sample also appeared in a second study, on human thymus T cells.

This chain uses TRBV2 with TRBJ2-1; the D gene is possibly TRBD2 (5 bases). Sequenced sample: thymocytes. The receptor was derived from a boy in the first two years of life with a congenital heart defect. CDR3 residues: CASVGPVNHGGEQFF. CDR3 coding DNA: TGTGCCAGCGTCGGGCCGGTTAATCATGGAGGTGAGCAGTTCTTC.